This T cell receptor beta chain stems from a study of blood T cell repertoires in COVID-19. Whole-study context: In each case, the material was cDNA or gDNA derived from T cells, B-cell-depleted T cells, or PBMCs.

Some clones are missing from TCRdb's copy, which holds only in-frame ones; the method was immunoSEQ multiplex PCR. The sample shows a few hundred thousand clones, 85% of them seen only once. Germline loops: CDR1 ENHRY, CDR2 SYGVKD. CDR3 length equals 14 residues. V was clipped by 10 bases and J by 3 bases; unmatched bases: 7. Sequencing input: peripheral blood. The origin of this receptor is a woman aged 18-29 years with acute or convalescent COVID-19. The chain employs TRBV10-3 and TRBJ1-4; TRBD1 aligns across 8 bases. The CDR3 nucleotides read TGTGCCAGCGGCAGGGGGCGGGCTAATGAAAAACTGTTTTTT. Protein product: CASGRGRANEKLFF.